Sequencing of this TCR beta chain was carried out in a study of T cells in Graves' hyperthyroidism and ophthalmopathy. The study defined stable Graves' hyperthyroidism as no ophthalmopathy progression within 18 months. Reasons for excluding patients were uncontrolled infection, other autoimmune disease, pregnancy or lactation. This clonotype has at least ten counts. The length of the CDR3 is 16 residues. V was clipped by 0 bases and J by 2 bases, with 15 bases between them. Germline V CDR1 and CDR2: DFQATT, SNEGSKA (reference sequence). Researchers amplified the TCR beta CDR3 regions from RNA transcripts. The study used the HTBI primer set for a first-round RT-PCR of the TCR CDR3. MiXCR, applied by TCRdb to the multiplex PCR reads, yields one record per CDR3 protein. The data contain under 400,000 distinct CDR3 sequences, roughly 15% of them singletons.

The specimen was blood. The chain recombines TRBV20-1 with TRBJ2-3; D unresolved. The source is a young man with Graves' hyperthyroidism. The CDR3 nucleotides read TGCAGTGCTAGAGAAGACGGAAAACGCTACACAGATACGCAGTATTTT. It yields the protein CSAREDGKRYTDTQYF.